The T cell receptor beta chain under discussion was sequenced for a study of control samples from healthy donors and cancer patients. CDR3 length: 14 residues. Between the trimmed V and J ends, which lost 3 bases and 1 base, there was a span of 10 bases. Germline V gene sequence: CDR1 SGHNT, CDR2 YYREEE (reference sequence). Assay used: immunoSEQ multiplex PCR; TCRdb lists only in-frame clones, some missing. The profile shows some 140,000 clones, approximately 90% of them singletons. V is TRBV5-4 and J is TRBJ1-2; tentative D call: TRBD1 (5 bases). Sequencing used blood. The clonotype was recovered from a young woman in good health. CDR3 DNA sequence: TGTGCCAGCAGCTCCTCGGGGCTTAACTATGGCTACACCTTC. Protein: CASSSSGLNYGYTF.